The rows below give T cell receptor beta chains drawn from one sample of a study of blood T cell repertoires in COVID-19. TCRdb keeps only in-frame clones here, not all; method: immunoSEQ multiplex PCR. Of around 20,000 clones listed, about 86% are singletons. Sequenced sample: peripheral blood. The source of these receptors is a human donor in a cohort sampled during active COVID-19. CDR3s leave out the opening cysteine and the closing phenylalanine or tryptophan.

j_call v_call cdr3_aa
TRBJ2-5 TRBV27 ASSLSGTVETQY
TRBJ2-5 TRBV29-1 SINRQEPETQY
TRBJ2-5 TRBV7-8 ASSRATGSAETQY
TRBJ2-1 TRBV5-1 ASSLQLHRSYNEQF
TRBJ2-1 TRBV2 ASNQMPSGTNEQF
TRBJ2-7 TRBV6-1 ASSELLSRPSPYEQY
TRBJ2-2 TRBV30 AWSEQDTGELF
TRBJ1-1 TRBV5-6 ASSLFGGPDMNTEAF
TRBJ2-7 TRBV6-5 ASSYQGLGEQY
TRBJ2-4 TRBV4-2 ASSHGALAKNIQY
TRBJ1-1 TRBV27 ASSSGMEAF
TRBJ2-3 TRBV27 ASSLTGYRKDTQY
TRBJ1-6 TRBV6-2/TRBV6-3 ASSSPGQGRSPLH
TRBJ2-1 TRBV18 ASSPRGPGVAHEQF
TRBJ2-5 TRBV28 ASRRTAQETQY
TRBJ2-1 TRBV21-1 ASGTSGFFNEQF
TRBJ1-6 TRBV9 ASSVEQSHSPLH
TRBJ2-7 TRBV19 ASSISGTGSYEQY